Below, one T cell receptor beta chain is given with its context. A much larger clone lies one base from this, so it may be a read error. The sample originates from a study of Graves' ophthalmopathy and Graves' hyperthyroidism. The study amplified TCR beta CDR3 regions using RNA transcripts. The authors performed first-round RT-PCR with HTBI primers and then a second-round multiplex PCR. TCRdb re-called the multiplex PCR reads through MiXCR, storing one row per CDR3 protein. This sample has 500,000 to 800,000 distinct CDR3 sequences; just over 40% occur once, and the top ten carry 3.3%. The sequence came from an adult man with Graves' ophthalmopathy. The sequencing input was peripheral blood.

The CDR3 reads CTSRWTDSKETQYF. CDR3 coding DNA: TGTACCAGCAGGTGGACTGATAGTAAAGAGACCCAGTACTTC. The chain has TRBV2 and TRBJ2-5; D is perhaps TRBD2 (5 bases). Germline CDR1 reads SNHLY; CDR2 reads FYNNEI. The CDR3 totals 14 residues. Complete variable domain (other parts from reference TRBV2 and TRBJ2-5): EPEVTQTPSHQVTQMGQEVILRCVPISNHLYFYWYRQILGQKVEFLVSFYNNEISEKSEIFDDQFSVERPDGSNFTLKIRSTKLEDSAMYFCTSRWTDSKETQYFGPGTRLLVL.